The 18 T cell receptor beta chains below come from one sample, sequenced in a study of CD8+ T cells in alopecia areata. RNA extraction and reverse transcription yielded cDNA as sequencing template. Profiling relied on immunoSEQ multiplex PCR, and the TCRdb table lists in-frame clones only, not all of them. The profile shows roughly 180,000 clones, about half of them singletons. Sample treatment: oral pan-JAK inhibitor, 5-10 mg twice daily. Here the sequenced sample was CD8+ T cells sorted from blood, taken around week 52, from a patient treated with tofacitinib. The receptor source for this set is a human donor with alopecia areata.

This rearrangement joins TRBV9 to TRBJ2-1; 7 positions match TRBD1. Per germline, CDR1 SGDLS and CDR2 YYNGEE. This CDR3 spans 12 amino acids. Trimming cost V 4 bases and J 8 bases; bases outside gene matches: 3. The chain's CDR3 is CASSPQGDEQFF. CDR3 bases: TGTGCCAGCAGCCCGCAGGGGGATGAGCAGTTCTTC.

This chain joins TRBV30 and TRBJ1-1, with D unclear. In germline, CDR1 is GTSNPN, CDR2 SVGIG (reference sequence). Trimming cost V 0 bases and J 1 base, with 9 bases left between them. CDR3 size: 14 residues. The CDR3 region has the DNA TGTGCCTGGAGTGTACCTCGGAAGAACACTGAAGCTTTCTTT. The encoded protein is CAWSVPRKNTEAFF.

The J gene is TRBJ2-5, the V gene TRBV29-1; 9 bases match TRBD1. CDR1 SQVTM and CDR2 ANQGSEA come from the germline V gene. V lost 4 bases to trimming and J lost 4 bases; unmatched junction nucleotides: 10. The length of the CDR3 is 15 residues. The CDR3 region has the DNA TGCAGCGTTGGCCAGGGACAGGGTGACTTAGAGACCCAGTACTTC. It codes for CSVGQGQGDLETQYF.

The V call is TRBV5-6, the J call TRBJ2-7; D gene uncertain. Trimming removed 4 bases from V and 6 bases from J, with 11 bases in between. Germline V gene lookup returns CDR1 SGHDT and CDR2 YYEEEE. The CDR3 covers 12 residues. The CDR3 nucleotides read TGTGCCAGCAGCACCCAGTACCCCGAGCAGTACTTC. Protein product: CASSTQYPEQYF.

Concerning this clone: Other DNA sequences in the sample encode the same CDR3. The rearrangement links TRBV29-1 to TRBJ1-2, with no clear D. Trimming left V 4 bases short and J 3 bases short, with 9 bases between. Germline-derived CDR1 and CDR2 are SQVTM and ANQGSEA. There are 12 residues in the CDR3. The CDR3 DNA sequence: TGCAGCGTTGTCGGTCAGGACTATGGCTACACCTTC. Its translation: CSVVGQDYGYTF.

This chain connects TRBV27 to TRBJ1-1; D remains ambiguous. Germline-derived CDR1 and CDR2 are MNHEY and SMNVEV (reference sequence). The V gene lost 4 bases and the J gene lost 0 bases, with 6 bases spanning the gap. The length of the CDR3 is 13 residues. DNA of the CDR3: TGTGCCAGCAGTTCGATTTTGAACACTGAAGCTTTCTTT. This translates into CASSSILNTEAFF.

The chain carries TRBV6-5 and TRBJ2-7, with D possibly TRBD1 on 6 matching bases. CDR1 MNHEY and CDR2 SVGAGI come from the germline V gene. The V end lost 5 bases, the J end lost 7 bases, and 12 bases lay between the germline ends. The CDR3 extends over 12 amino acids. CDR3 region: CASSTTGMEQYF. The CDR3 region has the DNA TGTGCCAGCAGTACCACAGGGATGGAGCAGTACTTC.

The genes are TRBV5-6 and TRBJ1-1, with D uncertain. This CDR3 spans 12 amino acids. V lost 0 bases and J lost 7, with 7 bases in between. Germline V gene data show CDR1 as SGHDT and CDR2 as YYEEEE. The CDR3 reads CASSLDGSEAFF. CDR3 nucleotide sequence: TGTGCCAGCAGCTTGGATGGTAGTGAAGCTTTCTTT.

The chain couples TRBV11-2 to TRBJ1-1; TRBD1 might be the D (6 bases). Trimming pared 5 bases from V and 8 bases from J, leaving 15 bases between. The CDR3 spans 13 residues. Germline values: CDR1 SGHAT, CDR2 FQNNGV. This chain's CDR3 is CASSALQGAEAFF. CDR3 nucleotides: TGTGCCAGCAGCGCCCTACAGGGCGCGGAAGCTTTCTTT.

The CDR3 sequence: CASSSTLDRGDPNEQFF. DNA of the CDR3: TGTGCCAGCTCTTCCACGTTGGACAGGGGGGATCCCAATGAGCAGTTCTTC. This chain joins TRBV2 and TRBJ2-1, with 10 bases lining up with TRBD1. Germline-derived CDR1 and CDR2 are SNHLY and FYNNEI. V dropped 8 bases and J dropped 6; count of bases not matched to a gene: 16. CDR3 length equals 17 residues.

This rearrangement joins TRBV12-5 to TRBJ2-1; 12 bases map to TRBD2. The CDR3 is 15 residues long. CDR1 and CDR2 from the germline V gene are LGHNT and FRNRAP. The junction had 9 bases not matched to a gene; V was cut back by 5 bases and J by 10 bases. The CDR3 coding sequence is TGTGCTAGTGGTCTGAGACTAGCGGGGGAGTCGGAGCAGTTCTTC. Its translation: CASGLRLAGESEQFF.

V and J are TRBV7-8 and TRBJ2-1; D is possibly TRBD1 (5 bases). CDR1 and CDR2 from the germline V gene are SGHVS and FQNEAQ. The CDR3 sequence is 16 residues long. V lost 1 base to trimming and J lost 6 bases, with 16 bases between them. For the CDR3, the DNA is TGTGCCAGCAGCTTAGTCCCGGACAACTTATTCAATGAGCAGTTCTTC. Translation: CASSLVPDNLFNEQFF.

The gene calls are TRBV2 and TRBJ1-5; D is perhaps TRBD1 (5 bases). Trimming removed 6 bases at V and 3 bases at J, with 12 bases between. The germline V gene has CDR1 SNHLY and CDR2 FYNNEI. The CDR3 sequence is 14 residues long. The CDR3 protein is CASREGRINQPQHF. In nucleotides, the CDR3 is TGTGCCAGCAGGGAGGGGAGGATCAATCAGCCCCAGCATTTT. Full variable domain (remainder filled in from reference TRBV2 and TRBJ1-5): EPEVTQTPSHQVTQMGQEVILRCVPISNHLYFYWYRQILGQKVEFLVSFYNNEISEKSEIFDDQFSVERPDGSNFTLKIRSTKLEDSAMYFCASREGRINQPQHFGDGTRLSIL.

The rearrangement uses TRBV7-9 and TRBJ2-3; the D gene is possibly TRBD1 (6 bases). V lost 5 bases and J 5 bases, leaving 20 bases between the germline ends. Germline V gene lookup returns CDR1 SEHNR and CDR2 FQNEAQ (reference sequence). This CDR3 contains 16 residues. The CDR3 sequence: CASSPMAGGHGDTQYF. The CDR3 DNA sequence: TGTGCCAGCAGCCCTATGGCTGGGGGCCATGGAGATACGCAGTATTTT.

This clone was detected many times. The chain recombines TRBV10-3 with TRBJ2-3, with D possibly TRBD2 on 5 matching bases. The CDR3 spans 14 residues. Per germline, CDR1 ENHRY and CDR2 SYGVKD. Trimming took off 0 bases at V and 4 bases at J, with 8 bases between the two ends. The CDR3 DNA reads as TGTGCCATCAGTGAGTCGACCGGGGCAGATACGCAGTATTTT. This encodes CAISESTGADTQYF.

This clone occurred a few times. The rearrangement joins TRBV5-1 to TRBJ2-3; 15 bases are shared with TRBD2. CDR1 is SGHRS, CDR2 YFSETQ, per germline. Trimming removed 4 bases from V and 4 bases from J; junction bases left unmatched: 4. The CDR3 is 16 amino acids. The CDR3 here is CASSPGLAGGPDTQYF. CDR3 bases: TGCGCCAGCAGCCCGGGACTAGCGGGGGGCCCAGATACGCAGTATTTT.

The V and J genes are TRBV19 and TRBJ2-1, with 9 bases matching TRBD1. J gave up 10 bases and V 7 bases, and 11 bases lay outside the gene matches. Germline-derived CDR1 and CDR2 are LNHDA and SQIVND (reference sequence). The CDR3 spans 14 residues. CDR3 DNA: TGTGCCAGTACCGAATGGGACAGGGTAAACGAGCAGTTCTTC. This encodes CASTEWDRVNEQFF.

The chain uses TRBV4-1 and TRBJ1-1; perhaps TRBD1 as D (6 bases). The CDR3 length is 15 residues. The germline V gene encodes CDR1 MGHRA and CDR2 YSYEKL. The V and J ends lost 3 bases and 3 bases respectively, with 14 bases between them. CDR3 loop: CASSHTTGTHTEAFF. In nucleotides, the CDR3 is TGCGCCAGCAGCCATACTACCGGGACACACACTGAAGCTTTCTTT.